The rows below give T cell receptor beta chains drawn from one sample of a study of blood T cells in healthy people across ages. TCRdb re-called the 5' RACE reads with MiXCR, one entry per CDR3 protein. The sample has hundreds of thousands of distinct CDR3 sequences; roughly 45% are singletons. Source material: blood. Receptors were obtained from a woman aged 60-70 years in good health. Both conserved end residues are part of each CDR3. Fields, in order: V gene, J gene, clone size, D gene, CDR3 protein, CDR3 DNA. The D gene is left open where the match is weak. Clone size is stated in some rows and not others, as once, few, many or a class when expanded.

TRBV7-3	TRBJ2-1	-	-	CASSLMGSGGGQNEQFF	TGTGCCAGCAGCTTAATGGGTTCAGGGGGAGGGCAGAATGAGCAGTTCTTC
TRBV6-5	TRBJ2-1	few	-	CASSSRTASSYNEQFF	TGTGCCAGCAGTTCCCGGACTGCGAGCTCCTACAATGAGCAGTTCTTC
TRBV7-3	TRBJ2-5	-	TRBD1	CASSRLGTGGEQYF	TGTGCCAGCAGCCGACTCGGGACAGGTGGGGAGCAGTACTTC
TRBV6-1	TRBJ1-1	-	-	CASSEVVTPRRAEAFF	TGTGCCAGCAGTGAAGTGGTCACCCCGCGAAGGGCTGAAGCTTTCTTT
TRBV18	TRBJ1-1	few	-	CASSLEAYTEAFF	TGTGCCAGCTCCCTAGAAGCGTACACTGAAGCTTTCTTT
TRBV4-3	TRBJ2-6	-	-	CASSQVLQSGANVLTF	TGCGCCAGCAGCCAAGTCCTACAGTCTGGGGCCAACGTCCTGACTTTC
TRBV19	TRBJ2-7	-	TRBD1	CASSSQGAHEQYF	TGTGCCAGTAGTTCACAGGGGGCCCACGAGCAGTACTTC
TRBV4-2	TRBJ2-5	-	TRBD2	CASSPSRLAGGETQYF	TGTGCCAGCAGCCCCTCGAGACTAGCGGGAGGAGAGACCCAGTACTTC
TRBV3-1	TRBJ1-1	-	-	CASSQAAMNTEAFF	TGTGCCAGCAGCCAAGCGGCAATGAACACTGAGGCTTTCTTT
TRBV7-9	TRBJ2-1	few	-	CASSVSSPYNEQFF	TGTGCCAGCAGCGTCAGCAGCCCCTACAATGAGCAGTTCTTC
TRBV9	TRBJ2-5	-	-	CASSQASVQVNEQYF	TGTGCCAGCAGCCAGGCGTCCGTGCAGGTCAATGAGCAGTACTTC
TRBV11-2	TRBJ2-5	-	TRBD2	CASSLDRLAGTYQETQYF	TGTGCCAGCAGCTTAGACCGACTAGCGGGGACCTACCAAGAGACCCAGTACTTC
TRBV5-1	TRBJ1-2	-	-	CASSSGGMAGYGYTF	TGCGCCAGCAGCTCGGGGGGGATGGCCGGCTATGGCTACACCTTC
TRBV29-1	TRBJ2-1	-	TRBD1	CRGSGTGPAFSYNEQFF	TGCAGGGGATCCGGGACAGGGCCTGCCTTCTCCTACAATGAGCAGTTCTTC
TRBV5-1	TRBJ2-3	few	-	CASSLGRGGSTDTQYF	TGCGCCAGCAGCTTGGGCCGGGGAGGTAGCACAGATACGCAGTATTTT
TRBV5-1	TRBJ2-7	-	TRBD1	CARVDRGPPYEQYF	TGCGCCAGGGTAGACAGGGGGCCTCCCTACGAGCAGTACTTC
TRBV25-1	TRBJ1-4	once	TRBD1	CASSEWAGGWEKLFF	TGTGCCAGCAGTGAATGGGCAGGGGGTTGGGAAAAACTGTTTTTT
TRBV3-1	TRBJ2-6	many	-	CASSPQTNSGANVLTF	TGTGCCAGCAGTCCCCAAACCAACTCTGGGGCCAACGTCCTGACTTTC